This TCR beta chain was sequenced in a study of blood T cell repertoires in COVID-19. Across the study: COVID-19 samples, acute and convalescent, were from the United States, Italy and Spain.

Per the germline V gene, CDR1 is MNHEY and CDR2 is SVGAGI. V was trimmed by 11 bases and J by 9 bases, leaving 14 bases between them. The CDR3 spans 11 residues. TCRdb's table, derived via immunoSEQ multiplex PCR, lists solely in-frame clones and lacks some. The table shows 11,000 to 15,000 clones, with roughly 90% occurring only once. This TCR was sampled from a human donor in a cohort sampled during active COVID-19. Sequencing was carried out using peripheral blood. The genes are TRBV6-5 and TRBJ2-1; D possibly corresponds to TRBD1 (6 bases). This CDR3 reads CAVGWGLEQFF. The CDR3 region has the DNA TGTGCCGTCGGCTGGGGGCTTGAGCAGTTCTTC.